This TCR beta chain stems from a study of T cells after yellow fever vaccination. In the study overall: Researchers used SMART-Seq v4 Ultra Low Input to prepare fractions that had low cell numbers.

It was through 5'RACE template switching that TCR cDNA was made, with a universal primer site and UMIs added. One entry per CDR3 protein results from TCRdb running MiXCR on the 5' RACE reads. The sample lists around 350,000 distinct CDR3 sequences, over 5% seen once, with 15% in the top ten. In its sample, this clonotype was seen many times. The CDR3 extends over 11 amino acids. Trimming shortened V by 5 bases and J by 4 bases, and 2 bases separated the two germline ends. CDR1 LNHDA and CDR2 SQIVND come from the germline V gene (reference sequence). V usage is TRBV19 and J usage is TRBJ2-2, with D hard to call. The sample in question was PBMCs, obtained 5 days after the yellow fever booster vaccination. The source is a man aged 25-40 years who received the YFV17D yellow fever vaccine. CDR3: CASSPTGELFF. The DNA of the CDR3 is TGTGCCAGTAGTCCCACCGGGGAGCTGTTTTTT.